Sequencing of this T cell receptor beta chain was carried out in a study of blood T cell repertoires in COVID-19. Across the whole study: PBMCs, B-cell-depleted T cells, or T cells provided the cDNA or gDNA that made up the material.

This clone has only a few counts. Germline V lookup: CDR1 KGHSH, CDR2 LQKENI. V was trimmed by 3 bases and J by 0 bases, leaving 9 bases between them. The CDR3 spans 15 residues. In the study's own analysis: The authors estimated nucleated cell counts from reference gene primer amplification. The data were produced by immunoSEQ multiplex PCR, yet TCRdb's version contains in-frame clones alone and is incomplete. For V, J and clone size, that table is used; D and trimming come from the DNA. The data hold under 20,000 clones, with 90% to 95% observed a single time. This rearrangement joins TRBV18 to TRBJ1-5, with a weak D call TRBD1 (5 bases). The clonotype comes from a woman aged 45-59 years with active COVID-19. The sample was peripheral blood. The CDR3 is CASSPGLYSNQPQHF. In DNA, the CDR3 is TGTGCCAGCTCACCGGGACTGTATAGCAATCAGCCCCAGCATTTT.